Given below is one T cell receptor beta chain in context. This sample was included in a study of T-cell reconstitution after alpha-beta-depleted transplantation in children. Unique molecular identifiers were incorporated when the TCRbeta library was constructed. MiXCR, run by TCRdb on the PCR reads, gives a single entry per CDR3 protein. The sample lists 700,000 or so distinct CDR3 sequences, roughly 14% occurring once. The length of the CDR3 is 14 residues. Trimming removed 5 bases at V and 7 bases at J, with 12 bases between. The chain carries TRBV12-3 or TRBV12-4 and TRBJ1-6; D uncertain. The source material was PBMCs, sampled before TCRalphabeta/CD19-depleted stem cell transplant. This TCR derives from a girl under 10 years old with congenital amegakaryocytic thrombocytopenia, due to receive a stem cell transplant. CDR3 nucleotide sequence: TGTGCCAGCAGTACATGGACGGAAAATTCACCCCTCCACTTT. This codes for CASSTWTENSPLHF.